Listed below are T cell receptor beta chains from one sample, sequenced in a study of T cells after yellow fever vaccination. TCRdb ran MiXCR on the 5' RACE reads and lists one entry per CDR3 protein. The table has tens of thousands of distinct CDR3 sequences, around 7% seen once. Sequencing used CD8+ T cells sorted from PBMCs, obtained on the day of the yellow fever booster vaccination. The receptor set was obtained from a man aged 25-45 years who received the YFV17D yellow fever vaccine. The conserved cysteine and the conserved F or W are not part of the CDR3 here.

v_gene: TRBV9; CDR3aa: ASSVTSGSHEQY
v_gene: TRBV21-1; CDR3aa: ARRLGDYYEQY
v_gene: TRBV7-2; CDR3aa: ASSFISGRREQY
v_gene: TRBV25-1; CDR3aa: ASKPGARLF
v_gene: TRBV5-6; CDR3aa: ASSLDGGRETQY
v_gene: TRBV7-2; CDR3aa: ASSPTNGRADTQY
v_gene: TRBV10-3; CDR3aa: ATTPGVAGVGETQY
v_gene: TRBV29-1; CDR3aa: SASTKDRGREVGSYEQY
v_gene: TRBV7-9; CDR3aa: ASSFGPSGGIYNEQF
v_gene: TRBV12-3/TRBV12-4; CDR3aa: ASSFGLRETQY
v_gene: TRBV6-5; CDR3aa: ASSYSGVAYNEQF
v_gene: TRBV6-4; CDR3aa: ASSETKTSGSLHNEQF
v_gene: TRBV6-2/TRBV6-3; CDR3aa: ASSDGGLAGGEEE
v_gene: TRBV7-3; CDR3aa: ASSPSGGGNTEAF
v_gene: TRBV12-3/TRBV12-4; CDR3aa: ASSFVNGYEQY
v_gene: TRBV7-8; CDR3aa: ASSSRLAGGVYEQY
v_gene: TRBV29-1; CDR3aa: SVAPAGVNNEQF
v_gene: TRBV5-6; CDR3aa: ASSLEGQKETQY
v_gene: TRBV7-9; CDR3aa: ASSLAGSYEQY
v_gene: TRBV10-3; CDR3aa: AISDPQGNGELF
v_gene: TRBV11-2; CDR3aa: ASSLGGGPNEQF
v_gene: TRBV18; CDR3aa: ASSPSGWAAEQY
v_gene: TRBV18; CDR3aa: ASSPPTSGNPTGELF
v_gene: TRBV24-1; CDR3aa: ATSDLGETQY
v_gene: TRBV18; CDR3aa: ASSLGVLAGANEQF
v_gene: TRBV2; CDR3aa: ALSLTTGWTGANVLT
v_gene: TRBV7-9; CDR3aa: ASSLGAYEQY
v_gene: TRBV5-5; CDR3aa: ASSLFGQGRETQY
v_gene: TRBV7-9; CDR3aa: ASSSAQTDRVLYEQY